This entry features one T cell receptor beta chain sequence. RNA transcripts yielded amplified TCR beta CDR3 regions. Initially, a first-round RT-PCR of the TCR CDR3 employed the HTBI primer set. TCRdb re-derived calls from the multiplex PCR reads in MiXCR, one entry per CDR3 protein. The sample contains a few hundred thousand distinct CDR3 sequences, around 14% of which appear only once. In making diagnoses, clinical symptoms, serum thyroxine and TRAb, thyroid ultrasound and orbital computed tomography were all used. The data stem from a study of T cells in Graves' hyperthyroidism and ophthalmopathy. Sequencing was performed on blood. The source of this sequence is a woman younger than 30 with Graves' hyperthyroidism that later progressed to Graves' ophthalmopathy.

This CDR3 reads CASSEAPGAESPLHF. The CDR3 nucleotides are TGCGCCAGCAGCGAAGCACCGGGGGCAGAATCACCCCTCCACTTT. This chain connects TRBV4-3 to TRBJ1-6, with D tentatively TRBD1 (6 bases). This CDR3 spans 15 amino acids. Germline CDR1 reads LGHNA; CDR2 reads YSLEER. The V end was cut by 5 bases, the J end by 10 bases, with 18 bases between.